This T cell receptor (beta chain) is drawn from a study of technical replicates of blood from a handful of donors. Some clones are missing from TCRdb's copy, which holds only in-frame ones; the method was immunoSEQ multiplex PCR. This table holds approximately 75,000 clones, about 97% found once. V lost 1 base and J 8 bases, leaving 18 bases between the germline ends. The V gene's germline CDR1 is MDHEN and CDR2 SYDVKM. The CDR3 has 16 residues. The source material was T cells isolated from PBMCs. This TCR derives from a human donor in good health. V is TRBV28 and J is TRBJ1-5; D remains ambiguous. This CDR3 is CASSLSVSEFREPQHF. The DNA for the CDR3 is TGTGCCAGCAGTTTATCGGTCAGTGAGTTTCGGGAGCCCCAGCATTTT. Full variable domain (remainder filled in from reference TRBV28 and TRBJ1-5): DVKVTQSSRYLVKRTGEKVFLECVQDMDHENMFWYRQDPGLGLRLIYFSYDVKMKEKGDIPEGYSVSREKKERFSLILESASTNQTSMYLCASSLSVSEFREPQHFGDGTRLSIL.